Sequencing of this T cell receptor beta chain was carried out in a study of cytomegalovirus exposure and HLA in healthy donors. About the study: A preliminary data release comprised around 90 million unique TCRs obtained from HLA-typed donors.

Remarks on this clone: The antigen remains undetermined.

Broader study findings: With later analysis, a missense DCLRE1C variant became linked to TCR beta V- and J-gene trimming. Earlier analysis yielded a pattern in which most TCR beta V segments were productive about 90% or about 30% of the time. The Asian-associated ancestry cluster reportedly had fewer N-insertions than the 666-donor mean in a later analysis.

Germline V gene lookup returns CDR1 SGHTA and CDR2 FQGTGA. The CDR3 sequence is 17 residues long. The junction had 12 bases not matched to a gene; V was cut back by 6 bases and J by 3 bases. Primers included in the PCR were 60 Vbeta and 13 Jbeta primers. Some clones are missing from TCRdb's copy, which holds only in-frame ones; the method was immunoSEQ multiplex PCR. The sample yields under 150,000 clones, approximately 80% seen once. The sample was PBMCs. The TCR originated in a male donor in good health and CMV-seronegative. V gene TRBV7-3 combines with J gene TRBJ2-3; 10 nucleotides agree with TRBD2. DNA of the CDR3: TGTGCCAGCAGTCAAGTCCCGGGACTAGCGAGGACAGATACGCAGTATTTT. Protein product: CASSQVPGLARTDTQYF. Combining the CDR3 with reference TRBV7-3 and TRBJ2-3 gives the whole variable domain GAGVSQTPSNKVTEKGKYVELRCDPISGHTALYWYRQSLGQGPEFLIYFQGTGAADDSGLPNDRFFAVRPEGSVSTLKIQRTERGDSAVYLCASSQVPGLARTDTQYFGPGTRLTVL.